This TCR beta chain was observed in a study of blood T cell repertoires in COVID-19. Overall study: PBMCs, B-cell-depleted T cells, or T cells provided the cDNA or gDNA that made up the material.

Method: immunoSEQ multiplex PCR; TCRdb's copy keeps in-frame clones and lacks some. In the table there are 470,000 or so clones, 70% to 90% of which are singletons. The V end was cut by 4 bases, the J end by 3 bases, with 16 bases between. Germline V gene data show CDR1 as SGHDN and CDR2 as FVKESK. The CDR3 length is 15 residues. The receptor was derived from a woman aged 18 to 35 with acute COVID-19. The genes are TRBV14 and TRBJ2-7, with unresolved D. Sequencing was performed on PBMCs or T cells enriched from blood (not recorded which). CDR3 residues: CASSLEPSRVYEQYF. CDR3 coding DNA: TGTGCCAGCAGCCTAGAACCCAGTCGGGTCTACGAGCAGTACTTC.